This T cell receptor (beta chain) comes out of a study of shared clonotypes between healthy human individuals. Findings and caveats of the study: The study found lower generation probabilities in non-shared clonotypes than in those shared by all four donors. Estimated richness values were generally larger in naive subsets than in memory subsets.

A CD45RA-negative memory subset and a CD45RA+ naive subset were separated from the CD4+ cells. Only in-frame clones appear in the TCRdb table, and some are missing; sequencing was by immunoSEQ multiplex PCR. This table holds about 2.4 million clones, 93% found once. About this clone itself: Its matching antigen is unknown.

The sequence was collected from a young man in good health. Some clones in this sample may be carry-over from other donors' samples. Sequenced material: naive CD4+ T cells from PBMCs. The sample's subset: CD45RA+ positively selected.

The DNA for the CDR3 is TGTGCCAGCAGCCCGGGGCCCCAGAACACTGAAGCTTTCTTT. As protein: CASSPGPQNTEAFF. The chain recombines TRBV7-2 with TRBJ1-1; maybe TRBD1 (5 bases). The CDR3 contains 14 residues. Germline CDR1 reads SGHTA; CDR2 reads FQGNSA. Trimming left V 5 bases short and J 1 base short, with 11 bases between.